The clone carrying this T cell receptor (beta chain) was observed a few times. Its specificity is not known. Included in the TCR beta cDNA libraries were unique molecular identifiers. TCRdb re-called the PCR reads with MiXCR, one entry per CDR3 protein. The table includes approximately 150,000 distinct CDR3 sequences, over 25% detected once. The sample originates from a study of post-analysis software for immune sequencing data. For the study at large: Relapsing-remitting, secondary progressive and progressive-relapsing forms of multiple sclerosis all featured among disease courses. Study-wide findings and caveats: Compared with controls, patients had more of roughly 5 TRBV segments, including TRBV5-6, TRBV5-1 and TRBV20-1. When the samples were clustered directly with F measure, those that had been prepared in the same batch showed strong co-clustering. Those with multiple sclerosis, the patient group, showed significantly lower normalized Chao1 diversity than controls.

V trimming: 1 base; J trimming: 1 base; junction bases outside the gene matches: 15. Germline loops: CDR1 SGHAT, CDR2 FQNNGV. CDR3 length: 21 residues. The rearrangement links TRBV11-2 to TRBJ2-6; 8 bases match TRBD2. Sequenced input: blood. The receptor was derived from a girl aged 5-17 years with multiple sclerosis. CDR3 in amino acids: CASSLVAGREGLGSGANVLTF. The DNA of the CDR3 is TGTGCCAGCAGCTTAGTAGCTGGTCGGGAGGGCCTCGGATCTGGGGCCAACGTCCTGACTTTC.